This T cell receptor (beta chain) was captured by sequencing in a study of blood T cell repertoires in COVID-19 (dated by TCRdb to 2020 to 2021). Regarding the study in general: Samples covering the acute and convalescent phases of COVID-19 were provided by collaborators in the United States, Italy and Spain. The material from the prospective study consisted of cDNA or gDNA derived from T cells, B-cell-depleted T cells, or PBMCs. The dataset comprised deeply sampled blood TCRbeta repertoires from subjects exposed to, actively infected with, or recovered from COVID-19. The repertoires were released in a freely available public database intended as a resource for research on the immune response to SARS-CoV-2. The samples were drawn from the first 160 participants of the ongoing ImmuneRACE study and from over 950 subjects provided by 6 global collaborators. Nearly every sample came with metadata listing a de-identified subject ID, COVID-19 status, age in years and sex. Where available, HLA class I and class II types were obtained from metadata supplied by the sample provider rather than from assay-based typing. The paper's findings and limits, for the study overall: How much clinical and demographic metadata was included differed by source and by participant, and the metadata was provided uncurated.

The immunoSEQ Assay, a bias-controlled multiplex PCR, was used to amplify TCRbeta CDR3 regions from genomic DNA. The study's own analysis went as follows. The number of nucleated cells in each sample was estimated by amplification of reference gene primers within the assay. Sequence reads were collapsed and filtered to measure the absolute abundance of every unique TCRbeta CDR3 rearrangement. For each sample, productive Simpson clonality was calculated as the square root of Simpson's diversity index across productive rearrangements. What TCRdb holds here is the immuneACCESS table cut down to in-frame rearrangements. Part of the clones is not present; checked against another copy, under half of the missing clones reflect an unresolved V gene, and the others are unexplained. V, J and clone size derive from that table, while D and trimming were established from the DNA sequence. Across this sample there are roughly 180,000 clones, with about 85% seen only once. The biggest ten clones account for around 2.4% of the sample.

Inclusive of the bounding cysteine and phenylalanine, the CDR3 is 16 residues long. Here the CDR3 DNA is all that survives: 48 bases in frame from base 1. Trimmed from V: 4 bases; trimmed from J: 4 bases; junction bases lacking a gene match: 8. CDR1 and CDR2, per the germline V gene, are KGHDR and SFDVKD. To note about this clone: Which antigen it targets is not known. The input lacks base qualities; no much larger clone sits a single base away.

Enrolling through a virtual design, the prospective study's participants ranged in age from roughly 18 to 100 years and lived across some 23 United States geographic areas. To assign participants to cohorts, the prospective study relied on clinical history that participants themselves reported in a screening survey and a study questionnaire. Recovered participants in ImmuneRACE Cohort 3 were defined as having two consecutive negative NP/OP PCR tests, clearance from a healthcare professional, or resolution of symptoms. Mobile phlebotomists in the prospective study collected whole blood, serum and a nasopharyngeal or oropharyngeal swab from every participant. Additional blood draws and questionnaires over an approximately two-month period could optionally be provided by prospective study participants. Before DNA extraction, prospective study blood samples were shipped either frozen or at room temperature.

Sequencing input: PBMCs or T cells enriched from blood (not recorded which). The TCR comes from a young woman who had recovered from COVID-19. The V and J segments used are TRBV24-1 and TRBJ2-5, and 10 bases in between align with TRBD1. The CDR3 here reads CATSERQGAIGETQYF. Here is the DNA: TGTGCCACCAGTGAGAGACAGGGGGCGATTGGAGAGACCCAGTACTTC.